A selection of T cell receptor beta chains follows, all from one sample in a study of prognosis after radiotherapy for stage I lung cancer. TCRdb reprocessed the multiplex PCR reads with MiXCR, giving one entry per CDR3 protein. The sample has about 26,000 distinct CDR3 sequences, 35% to 50% seen once; the top ten hold under 35%. This material consisted of PBMCs, taken before or after stereotactic body radiation therapy (not recorded which). All receptors come from a donor aged 50 or older with non-small cell lung cancer. CDR3s include the opening cysteine and the closing phenylalanine or tryptophan.

v_gene	j_gene	CDR3aa
TRBV5-1	TRBJ1-3	CASSLGSSGNTIYF
TRBV7-3	TRBJ2-3	CASSLTGLDGDTQYF
TRBV7-2	TRBJ2-7	CASRPLGVKRGKTYEQYF
TRBV25-1	TRBJ2-2	CASRDARDTGELFF
TRBV2	TRBJ1-5	CASSEIEGQPQHF
TRBV4-1	TRBJ1-2	CASSQGQTGKDGYTF
TRBV4-1	TRBJ1-5	CASSQDPINPRTSLPQHF
TRBV6-5	TRBJ1-5	CASSYEPQHF
TRBV20-1	TRBJ1-2	CSATGTVGIGFYGYTF
TRBV19	TRBJ1-5	CASSNDRYNQPQHF